This T cell receptor (beta chain) was recovered during a study of cytotoxic CD8 clonotypes in ibrutinib-treated CLL. The protocol was immunoSEQ multiplex PCR, while the TCRdb copy is restricted to in-frame clones and leaves out a portion. The sample has 200,000 to 250,000 clones; around 75% are singletons. The CDR3 contains 11 residues. CDR1 and CDR2 from the germline V gene are MNHEY and SVGAGI. The V end was cut by 6 bases, the J end by 7 bases, with 9 bases between. The sequencing used PBMCs, collected after 12 months of ibrutinib treatment. This sequence joins TRBV6-5 and TRBJ1-2; possible D gene TRBD1, 6 bases. The receptor was derived from a human donor with chronic lymphocytic leukemia. The CDR3 DNA is TGTGCCAGCAGACAGGGACGTGGCTACACCTTC. This codes for CASRQGRGYTF.